These T cell receptor beta chains were read from a single sample in a study of CD4 T cells in relation to SARS-CoV-2 and coronaviruses. For these receptors, no antigen is known. TCRdb's table, derived via immunoSEQ multiplex PCR, lists solely in-frame clones and lacks some. The sample has over 15,000 clones, 74% seen once. The specimen sequenced was CD4+ T cells from PBMCs, cultured in vitro. The origin of the receptors is a human donor in good health. CDR3s include the opening cysteine and the closing phenylalanine or tryptophan. A D gene is named only where the DNA matches it firmly. The size entry is marked missing in some rows and otherwise reads once, few, many or a size class.

cdr3_aa | cdr3_nt | j_call | v_call | d_call | clone_size
CASSLGQTQYF | TGTGCCAGCAGCTTAGGACAGACCCAGTACTTC | TRBJ2-5 | TRBV5-4 | - | -
CASRAGQPDYGYTF | TGTGCCAGCAGGGCGGGACAGCCTGACTATGGCTACACCTTC | TRBJ1-2 | TRBV6-4 | TRBD1 | -
CASSVTGNFGYTF | TGTGCCAGCAGCGTGACAGGGAATTTTGGCTACACCTTC | TRBJ1-2 | TRBV2 | TRBD1 | -
CAIRELAGDYNEQFF | TGTGCCATCAGAGAGCTAGCGGGAGACTACAATGAGCAGTTCTTC | TRBJ2-1 | TRBV10-3 | TRBD2 | -
CASSPGEGHQFF | TGTGCCAGCTCACCGGGGGAGGGACACCAGTTCTTC | TRBJ2-1 | TRBV18 | - | -
CASGLPGLRNQPQHF | TGTGCTAGTGGTTTGCCGGGGCTACGCAATCAGCCCCAGCATTTT | TRBJ1-5 | TRBV12-5 | - | -
CASSMVTYGYTF | TGTGCCAGTAGTATGGTTACCTATGGCTACACCTTC | TRBJ1-2 | TRBV19 | - | once
CASSSGTSGINEQFF | TGTGCCAGCAGCTCCGGGACTAGCGGGATCAATGAGCAGTTCTTC | TRBJ2-1 | TRBV7-2 | TRBD2 | -
CASSPRGQVAYNEQFF | TGTGCCAGCTCACCAAGGGGACAGGTTGCCTACAATGAGCAGTTCTTC | TRBJ2-1 | TRBV18 | TRBD1 | -
CASSDSTFNTEAFF | TGCGCCAGCAGTGACAGTACCTTTAACACTGAAGCTTTCTTT | TRBJ1-1 | TRBV5-1 | - | -
CASSQGAMGREKLFF | TGTGCCAGCAGCCAAGGTGCAATGGGCAGGGAAAAACTGTTTTTT | TRBJ1-4 | TRBV4-2 | - | -
CASGLGQGEGNTIYF | TGTGCTAGTGGTTTGGGACAGGGGGAAGGAAACACCATATATTTT | TRBJ1-3 | TRBV12-5 | TRBD1 | -
CATLGNTQYF | TGTGCCACTTTAGGTAATACGCAGTATTTT | TRBJ2-3 | TRBV28 | - | -
CASSVGLAGAGGIQYF | TGTGCCAGCAGCGTTGGACTAGCGGGAGCTGGGGGCATTCAGTACTTC | TRBJ2-4 | TRBV9 | TRBD2 | -
CASSPTGTQYF | TGTGCCAGCAGCCCTACTGGGACCCAGTACTTC | TRBJ2-5 | TRBV7-2 | - | -
CASRGGTSSYNEQFF | TGTGCCAGCCGGGGGGGGACAAGCTCCTACAATGAGCAGTTCTTC | TRBJ2-1 | TRBV27 | TRBD2 | -
CASSYRDRDDEQYF | TGTGCCAGCAGCTACCGGGACAGGGACGACGAGCAGTACTTC | TRBJ2-7 | TRBV5-6 | TRBD1 | few
CASSLPSSTDTQYF | TGTGCCAGCAGCTTACCCTCGAGCACAGATACGCAGTATTTT | TRBJ2-3 | TRBV5-5 | - | -
CASSESSGRETQYF | TGTGCCAGCAGTGAATCTAGCGGGAGAGAGACCCAGTACTTC | TRBJ2-5 | TRBV2 | TRBD2 | -
CASSIVWTLINEQFF | TGTGCCAGTAGTATAGTTTGGACCCTAATCAATGAGCAGTTCTTC | TRBJ2-1 | TRBV19 | - | -
CASSLVAGGRGEQFF | TGTGCCAGCAGCTTAGTAGCGGGAGGCCGTGGTGAGCAGTTCTTC | TRBJ2-1 | TRBV11-2 | TRBD2 | -
CASSLAVFSGTGEQFF | TGTGCCAGCAGCTTAGCGGTTTTTAGCGGGACTGGGGAGCAGTTCTTC | TRBJ2-1 | TRBV7-2 | TRBD2 | -
CASSVGADVYTGELFF | TGTGCCAGCAGCGTAGGGGCAGACGTATACACCGGGGAGCTGTTTTTT | TRBJ2-2 | TRBV9 | - | -
CASSSTENYGYTF | TGTGCCAGCAGTTCGACAGAAAACTATGGCTACACCTTC | TRBJ1-2 | TRBV12-3/TRBV12-4 | - | -
CASSGTSQPQHF | TGTGCCAGCAGTGGGACCTCTCAGCCCCAGCATTTT | TRBJ1-5 | TRBV2 | - | -
CASKREGSYEQYF | TGCGCCAGCAAACGGGAGGGCTCCTACGAGCAGTACTTC | TRBJ2-7 | TRBV10-2 | TRBD2 | -
CSASIHSGTGETQYF | TGCAGTGCTAGTATCCACTCCGGGACAGGGGAGACCCAGTACTTC | TRBJ2-5 | TRBV20-1 | TRBD1 | once
CASTDGYSYEQYF | TGCGCCAGCACAGACGGATATTCCTACGAGCAGTACTTC | TRBJ2-7 | TRBV5-1 | - | hyperexpanded
CASSRNRGSDGYTF | TGTGCCAGCAGCCGAAACAGGGGTTCTGATGGCTACACCTTC | TRBJ1-2 | TRBV14 | TRBD1 | -
CASSLEGIGNQPQHF | TGTGCCAGCAGCTTAGAGGGGATCGGCAATCAGCCCCAGCATTTT | TRBJ1-5 | TRBV7-9 | - | -
CASSLAPGQNEKLFF | TGTGCCAGCAGCTTGGCCCCGGGACAGAACGAAAAACTGTTTTTT | TRBJ1-4 | TRBV7-8 | TRBD1 | few
CASSPGSDKAGELFF | TGTGCCAGCTCACCAGGTAGCGACAAGGCCGGGGAGCTGTTTTTT | TRBJ2-2 | TRBV18 | - | few